The 13 T cell receptor beta chains presented below share a single source sample, sequenced in a study of T cell repertoires in cytomegalovirus infection. MiXCR, run by TCRdb on the reads, gives a single entry per CDR3 protein. This table holds almost 550,000 distinct CDR3 sequences, approximately 17% found once. The sequencing input was CD8+ T cells from PBMCs. These receptors were taken from a human donor in good health (CMV status not recorded). Some clones in this sample may be carry-over from other donors' samples.

The rearrangement uses TRBV19 and TRBJ2-6, with TRBD2 identical over 7 bases. The ends lost 1 base at V and 4 bases at J; junction bases unmatched: 4. Germline V gene lookup returns CDR1 LNHDA and CDR2 SQIVND (reference sequence). CDR3 length equals 16 residues. CDR3 DNA sequence: TGTGCCAGTAGTATAGGACTAGCCGTCGGGGCCAACGTCCTGACTTTC. Translation: CASSIGLAVGANVLTF.

In its sample, this clonotype was seen many times. This sequence joins TRBV11-2 and TRBJ1-1; D gene ambiguous. Trimming removed 5 bases from V and 0 bases from J, with 13 bases in between. CDR1 SGHAT and CDR2 FQNNGV come from the germline V gene. The CDR3 has 15 residues. CDR3 sequence (DNA): TGTGCCAGCAGCCCCTTGATGCCCATGAACACTGAAGCTTTCTTT. Translated: CASSPLMPMNTEAFF.

This clonotype was picked up a small number of times. The rearrangement joins TRBV29-1 to TRBJ2-1; 8 nucleotides align to TRBD2. The CDR3 has 14 amino acids. J lost 6 bases, V lost 4 bases, and 8 bases had no gene match. CDR1 is SQVTM and CDR2 is ANQGSEA in the germline V gene. The CDR3 sequence: CSVVRGGPGNEQFF. CDR3 DNA: TGCAGCGTTGTTCGCGGGGGGCCCGGCAATGAGCAGTTCTTC.

This clonotype was seen ten or more times. The chain joins TRBV27 to TRBJ2-7; D possibly matches TRBD1 or TRBD2 (7 bases each). The germline V gene encodes CDR1 MNHEY and CDR2 SMNVEV (reference sequence). The CDR3 extends over 14 amino acids. The germline V and J ends were trimmed by 4 bases and 0 bases, with 10 bases remaining between them. The CDR3 protein is CASSSRGGSYEQYF. CDR3 DNA: TGTGCCAGCAGTTCCAGGGGGGGCTCCTACGAGCAGTACTTC.

This clonotype was counted ten times or more. This chain's CDR3 is CASSLGQHHQETQYF. The CDR3 coding sequence is TGTGCCAGCAGCTTAGGACAGCACCACCAAGAGACCCAGTACTTC. The rearrangement joins TRBV7-9 to TRBJ2-5; TRBD1 is a possible D gene (5 bases). The germline V and J ends were trimmed by 1 base and 0 bases, with 9 bases remaining between them. Germline V gene lookup returns CDR1 SEHNR and CDR2 FQNEAQ (reference sequence). This CDR3 is 15 amino acids long. The full variable domain, in which reference TRBV7-9 and TRBJ2-5 provide the parts outside the CDR3, is DTGVSQNPRHKITKRGQNVTFRCDPISEHNRLYWYRQTLGQGPEFLTYFQNEAQLEKSRLLSDRFSAERPKGSFSTLEIQRTEQGDSAMYLCASSLGQHHQETQYFGPGTRLLVL.

This clonotype was seen only a few times. The chain has TRBV4-1 and TRBJ1-1, with a weak D call TRBD1 (5 bases). Germline V gene sequence: CDR1 MGHRA, CDR2 YSYEKL. This CDR3 comprises 15 residues. V lost 6 bases, J lost 3 bases, and 17 bases lay in between. The CDR3 spells CASRDLGGEYTEAFF. The CDR3 DNA reads as TGCGCCAGCAGGGACCTTGGGGGAGAGTACACTGAAGCTTTCTTT.

The V and J genes are TRBV20-1 and TRBJ2-3; 12 bases fit TRBD2. Germline V gene data show CDR1 as DFQATT and CDR2 as SNEGSKA (reference sequence). The CDR3 consists of 18 residues. Trimming at V came to 3 bases and at J to 1 base, leaving 11 bases not matched to a gene. The CDR3 DNA reads TGCAGTGCTAGGATCACTAGCGGGAGGCCCGGGGGCACAGATACGCAGTATTTT. It codes for CSARITSGRPGGTDTQYF.

In this sample, this clonotype turned up many times. This chain uses TRBV7-2 with TRBJ2-1; D unclear. The CDR3 is 13 amino acids. Looked up from germline, CDR1 is SGHTA and CDR2 is FQGNSA. V lost 7 bases, J lost 0 bases, and 7 bases lay in between. The CDR3 loop is CASMGFSYNEQFF. In nucleotides, the CDR3 is TGTGCCAGCATGGGCTTCTCCTACAATGAGCAGTTCTTC.

Ten or more counts support this clonotype. The rearrangement links TRBV7-9 to TRBJ2-7; 12 nucleotides line up with TRBD1. V was pared by 5 bases and J by 5 bases, with 7 bases of the junction left unmatched. Per germline, CDR1 SEHNR and CDR2 FQNEAQ (reference sequence). The CDR3 covers 15 residues. The CDR3, as DNA: TGTGCCAGCAGCAAGCCGGGACAGGGGGCGGACGAGCAGTACTTC. This encodes CASSKPGQGADEQYF.

This clonotype came up many times. The chain employs TRBV7-9 and TRBJ1-1; 8 bases match TRBD1. Trimming cost V 3 bases and J 4 bases; bases outside gene matches: 7. The CDR3 runs to 15 residues. Germline V gene sequence: CDR1 SEHNR, CDR2 FQNEAQ (reference sequence). CDR3 residues: CASSFSRGPATEAFF. CDR3 DNA sequence: TGTGCCAGCAGCTTCTCCAGGGGGCCAGCCACTGAAGCTTTCTTT.

This clonotype has ten or more counts. The chain has TRBV7-9 and TRBJ1-5; D gene uncertain. The CDR3 runs to 13 residues. V lost 5 bases and J 2 bases, leaving 7 bases between the germline ends. In germline, CDR1 is SEHNR, CDR2 FQNEAQ (reference sequence). The CDR3 DNA sequence: TGTGCCAGCAGCAAGGAGGGCAATCAGCCCCAGCATTTT. The encoded protein is CASSKEGNQPQHF.

The chain is built from TRBV29-1 and TRBJ2-1; no definite D call. V shed 2 bases and J shed 5 bases, with 7 bases lying between them. Germline-derived CDR1 and CDR2 are SQVTM and ANQGSEA. The CDR3 is made up of 12 amino acids. CDR3: CSVETGNNEQFF. CDR3 DNA: TGCAGCGTTGAAACTGGTAACAATGAGCAGTTCTTC.

Worth noting for this clonotype: A much larger clone lies a single base off, so this may be a read error. The CDR3 does not close with the conserved phenylalanine or tryptophan, likely indicating a read error. The chain joins TRBV6-1 to TRBJ2-1, with TRBD2 matching over 16 bases. From germline, CDR1 is MNHNS and CDR2 SASEGT. Trimming at V came to 0 bases and at J to 8 bases, leaving 4 bases not matched to a gene. The CDR3 totals 17 residues. CDR3 sequence: CASSEAPGLAGGYEQFL. The CDR3 DNA is TGTGCCAGCAGTGAAGCTCCGGGACTAGCGGGAGGGTATGAGCAGTTCTTA.